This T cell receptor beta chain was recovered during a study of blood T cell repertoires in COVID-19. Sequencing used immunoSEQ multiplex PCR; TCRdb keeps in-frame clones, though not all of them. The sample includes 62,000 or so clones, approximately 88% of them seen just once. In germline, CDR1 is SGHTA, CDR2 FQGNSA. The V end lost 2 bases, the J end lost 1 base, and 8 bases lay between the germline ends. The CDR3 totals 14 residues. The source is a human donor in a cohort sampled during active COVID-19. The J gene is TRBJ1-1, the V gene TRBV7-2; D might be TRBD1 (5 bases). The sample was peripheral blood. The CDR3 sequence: CASSLRQTNTEAFF. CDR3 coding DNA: TGTGCCAGCAGCTTAAGACAGACGAACACTGAAGCTTTCTTT.